These 9 T cell receptor beta chains originate from one sample sequenced in a study of blood T cell repertoires in COVID-19. The repertoire was sequenced with immunoSEQ multiplex PCR; TCRdb's copy has only in-frame clones and lacks some. The repertoire holds about 250,000 clones, with over 75% as singletons. Sequenced sample: PBMCs or T cells enriched from blood (not recorded which). The source of these receptors is a man aged 18-30 years who had recovered from COVID-19.

The V and J genes are TRBV13 and TRBJ1-3; no clear D. The V end lost 3 bases, the J end lost 7 bases, and 16 bases lay between the germline ends. The CDR3 is 15 amino acids. Germline V lookup: CDR1 PRHDT, CDR2 FYEKMQ (reference sequence). The CDR3 loop is CASSFGSVFGNTIYF. The CDR3 region has the DNA TGTGCCAGCAGCTTCGGGAGTGTTTTCGGGAACACCATATATTTT.

This clone was counted ten times or more. The rearrangement uses TRBV11-2 and TRBJ2-1, with TRBD2 matching 7 bases. V was clipped by 1 base and J by 5 bases; unmatched bases: 5. The length of the CDR3 is 15 residues. The germline V gene encodes CDR1 SGHAT and CDR2 FQNNGV. In DNA, the CDR3 is TGTGCCAGCAGCTTAGCGGGGACTAAGAACAATGAGCAGTTCTTC. Translating gives CASSLAGTKNNEQFF. The whole variable domain, remainder taken from reference TRBV11-2 and TRBJ2-1, is EAGVAQSPRYKIIEKRQSVAFWCNPISGHATLYWYQQILGQGPKLLIQFQNNGVVDDSQLPKDRFSAERLKGVDSTLKIQPAKLEDSAVYLCASSLAGTKNNEQFFGPGTRLTVL.

V and J are TRBV3-1 (or the pseudogene TRBV3-2) and TRBJ2-1, with TRBD2 as a possible D gene (5 bases). This CDR3 is 17 amino acids long. Germline-derived CDR1 and CDR2 are LGHDT and YNNKEL (reference sequence). Deletions cut 1 base from V and 9 bases from J, with 22 bases between. In DNA form, the CDR3 reads TGTGCCAGCAGCCAAGTGTATTTAAAGGGAGATACGGCTGAGCAGTTCTTC. It specifies CASSQVYLKGDTAEQFF.

The rearrangement links TRBV5-4 to TRBJ2-5, with TRBD2 identical over 16 bases. CDR1 is SGHNT and CDR2 is YYREEE in the germline V gene (reference sequence). The CDR3 has 17 residues. V trimming: 2 bases; J trimming: 1 base; junction bases outside the gene matches: 2. The CDR3 region has the DNA TGTGCCAGCAGCTTAGGGACTAGCGGGGGGGCCCAAGAGACCCAGTACTTC. It translates to CASSLGTSGGAQETQYF.

The rearrangement joins TRBV4-1 to TRBJ1-1, with 7 positions matching TRBD1. CDR1 and CDR2 (germline): MGHRA, YSYEKL. J lost 0 bases, V lost 4 bases, and 11 bases had no gene match. The CDR3 is 17 amino acids. The CDR3, as DNA: TGCGCCAGCAGCCCGACGCAACAGGGGCCTGTGAACACTGAAGCTTTCTTT. The encoded protein is CASSPTQQGPVNTEAFF.

This clone was counted once. V usage is TRBV5-1 and J usage is TRBJ2-1; TRBD2 aligns across 8 bases. Trimming cost V 1 base and J 7 bases; bases outside gene matches: 7. This CDR3 is built from 15 residues. Germline V gives CDR1 SGHRS, CDR2 YFSETQ. The CDR3 nucleotides read TGCGCCAGCAGCTTGTTGGAGGTAGCGGGAAATGAGCAGTTCTTC. Its protein is CASSLLEVAGNEQFF.

To note about this clone: Distinct nucleotide sequences in the sample also encode this CDR3. The chain couples TRBV3-1 (or the pseudogene TRBV3-2) to TRBJ2-1, with D perhaps TRBD1 (5 bases). The CDR3 extends over 12 amino acids. Between the trimmed V and J ends, which lost 1 base and 9 bases, there was a span of 7 bases. CDR1 and CDR2 (germline): LGHDT, YNNKEL (reference sequence). CDR3: CASSQAGAEQFF. For the CDR3, the DNA is TGTGCCAGCAGCCAAGCTGGGGCTGAGCAGTTCTTC.

This chain connects TRBV7-8 to TRBJ1-2; TRBD1 aligns across 8 bases. V lost 5 bases to trimming and J lost 7 bases; unmatched junction nucleotides: 15. This CDR3 has 16 residues. Germline CDR1 SGHVS, CDR2 FQNEAQ. The CDR3 bases are TGTGCCAGCAGCGCAAGGAGTGGACAGGGTGGCTCTGGCTACACCTTC. It specifies CASSARSGQGGSGYTF. Complete variable domain (other parts from reference TRBV7-8 and TRBJ1-2): GAGVSQSPRYKVAKRGQDVALRCDPISGHVSLFWYQQALGQGPEFLTYFQNEAQLDKSGLPSDRFFAERPEGSVSTLKIQRTQQEDSAVYLCASSARSGQGGSGYTFGSGTRLTVV.

The CDR3 protein is CASRAKREWSYNEQFF. The CDR3 bases are TGCGCCAGCAGGGCTAAGCGGGAGTGGTCCTACAATGAGCAGTTCTTC. The V gene is TRBV10-1, the J gene TRBJ2-1, with TRBD2 identical over 8 bases. CDR1 and CDR2 (germline): WNHNN, SYGVQD (reference sequence). Trimming removed 6 bases from V and 1 base from J; junction bases left unmatched: 8. The CDR3 is 16 residues long.